This T cell receptor beta chain was recovered during a study of T cell responses to AZD1222 COVID-19 vaccine. Generated by immunoSEQ multiplex PCR, the TCRdb table keeps only in-frame clones and is missing some. Among approximately 160,000 clones listed, about 92% were seen once. With V trimmed by 6 bases and J by 3 bases, 4 bases remained unmatched. Germline CDR1 and CDR2: LGHNA and YNFKEQ. The CDR3 extends over 16 amino acids. J is TRBJ2-3 and V is TRBV4-2; 15 bases agree with TRBD2. The TCR originated in an adult in good health. The sequencing here drew on peripheral blood, taken on day 0 of AZD1222 vaccination. The CDR3 DNA is TGTGCCAGCAGTGGGACTAGCGGGGGGATAACAGATACGCAGTATTTT. This codes for CASSGTSGGITDTQYF.